Below, 5 T cell receptor beta chains from the same sample are listed, as sequenced in a study of T cell repertoires in cytomegalovirus infection. From the reads, TCRdb called clonotypes with MiXCR, one entry per CDR3 protein. The sample holds hundreds of thousands of distinct CDR3 sequences, 42% seen once. For these receptors, no antigen is known. The source was cultured PBMCs, collected from culture after CMV antigen stimulation. These receptor sequences come from a human donor in good health (CMV status not recorded). Some clones in this sample may be carry-over from other donors' samples.

There are a few counts of this clonotype. The chain employs TRBV7-7 and TRBJ2-1, with D uncertain. This CDR3 contains 13 residues. The germline gives CDR1 SSHAT, CDR2 FNYEAQ (reference sequence). Trimming left V 0 bases short and J 10 bases short, with 10 bases between. CDR3 loop: CASSLAGSVEQFF. CDR3 coding DNA: TGTGCCAGCAGCTTAGCAGGGTCCGTAGAGCAGTTCTTC.

The chain has TRBV28 and TRBJ1-2; D not resolved. This CDR3 contains 13 residues. The germline V gene encodes CDR1 MDHEN and CDR2 SYDVKM. With 4 bases removed from V and 4 bases from J, the gap between germline ends came to 10 bases. CDR3 loop: CASSYINGYGYTF. CDR3 DNA sequence: TGTGCCAGCAGTTACATTAACGGCTATGGCTACACCTTC.

This clonotype was detected once. This rearrangement joins TRBV15 to TRBJ2-7; D is possibly TRBD1 (5 bases). V was pared by 0 bases and J by 5 bases, with 11 bases between. This CDR3 region has 14 residues. Looked up from germline, CDR1 is LNHNV and CDR2 is YYDKDF (reference sequence). The CDR3 spells CATSRDQGVNEQYF. For the CDR3, the DNA is TGTGCCACCAGCAGAGATCAGGGTGTCAACGAGCAGTACTTC.

CDR3 nucleotide sequence: TGTGCCAGCAGCTTAGGCCAGGTGTTGGAGACCCAGTACTTC. Translating it yields CASSLGQVLETQYF. V and J are TRBV7-2 and TRBJ2-5, with D unclear. Germline values: CDR1 SGHTA, CDR2 FQGNSA. CDR3 length: 14 residues. V lost 1 base and J 5 bases, leaving 11 bases between the germline ends. The full variable domain, with the rest looked up from reference TRBV7-2 and TRBJ2-5, is GAGVSQSPSNKVTEKGKDVELRCDPISGHTALYWYRQSLGQGLEFLIYFQGNSAPDKSGLPSDRFSAERTGGSVSTLTIQRTQQEDSAVYLCASSLGQVLETQYFGPGTRLLVL.

The rearrangement uses TRBV12-3 or TRBV12-4 and TRBJ1-1, with a possible D match to TRBD1 (5 bases). This CDR3 region has 13 residues. Between the trimmed V and J ends, which lost 6 bases and 1 base, there was a span of 9 bases. The CDR3 nucleotides read TGTGCCAGCAGATTTGACAGGAACACTGAAGCTTTCTTT. Its translation: CASRFDRNTEAFF.